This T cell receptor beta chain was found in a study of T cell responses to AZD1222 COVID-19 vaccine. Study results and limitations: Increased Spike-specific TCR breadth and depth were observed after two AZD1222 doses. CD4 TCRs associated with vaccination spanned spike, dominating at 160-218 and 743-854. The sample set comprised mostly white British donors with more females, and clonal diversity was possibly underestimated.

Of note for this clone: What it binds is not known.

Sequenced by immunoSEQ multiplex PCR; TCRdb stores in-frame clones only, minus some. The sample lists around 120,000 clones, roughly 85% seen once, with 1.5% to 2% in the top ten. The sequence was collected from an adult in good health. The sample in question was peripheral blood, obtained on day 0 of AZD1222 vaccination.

CDR3: CASSVATAGEAFF. CDR3 DNA sequence: TGTGCCAGCAGCGTAGCTACGGCGGGTGAAGCTTTCTTT. The chain links TRBV9 to TRBJ1-1; D is undetermined. The ends were cut back, 0 bases at V and 7 bases at J, with 10 bases in the middle. CDR1 and CDR2 from the germline V gene are SGDLS and YYNGEE. There are 13 residues in the CDR3.